Listed below are T cell receptor beta chains from one sample, sequenced in a study of blood T cell repertoires in COVID-19. Using immunoSEQ multiplex PCR, the repertoire was profiled, and TCRdb retains in-frame clones only, with some absent. The repertoire holds 300,000 or so clones, with approximately 92% as singletons. Material: PBMCs or T cells enriched from blood (not recorded which). The source of these receptors is a woman in her 30s who had recovered from COVID-19. Both conserved end residues are part of each CDR3. D genes are given only for firm matches. Not all rows give a size; the values are once, few, many and, for expanded clones, a class.

cdr3_nt,cdr3_aa,d_call,clone_size,v_call,cdr3_length,j_call
TGTGCCAGCAGTTTATCCCCCCCGGGACTAGCGGGAGGCACCCATGCTGAGCAGTTCTTC,CASSLSPPGLAGGTHAEQFF,TRBD2,-,TRBV27,20,TRBJ2-1
TGTGCCAGCAGACCTCCCACACTGGGGGCTAACACCGGGGAGCTGTTTTTT,CASRPPTLGANTGELFF,-,-,TRBV28,17,TRBJ2-2
TGTGCCAGCAGCCCCAGCAGGGTCAACACTGAAGCTTTCTTT,CASSPSRVNTEAFF,-,-,TRBV7-2,14,TRBJ1-1
TGTGCCAGCAGCCCCCGCGCAGGCCGCTACTCTGGGGCCAACGTCCTGACTTTC,CASSPRAGRYSGANVLTF,-,-,TRBV9,18,TRBJ2-6
TGTGCCAGCAGGGCCGCGGGTAGCGTACTCTCCTACGAGCAGTACTTC,CASRAAGSVLSYEQYF,-,-,TRBV28,16,TRBJ2-7
TGTGCCAGCAAGGGGATCGGGACTAGCGGGAGGGAGGGAGTCTTC,CASKGIGTSGREGVF,TRBD2,few,TRBV6-5,15,TRBJ2-1
TGCGCCAGCAGCTTCCAGGTTGCATACAATGAGCAGTTCTTC,CASSFQVAYNEQFF,-,-,TRBV5-1,14,TRBJ2-1
TGCGCCAGCAGCCCGGCGGAAGGGGCCGTAGATGGCTACACCTTC,CASSPAEGAVDGYTF,-,-,TRBV4-3,15,TRBJ1-2
TGTGCCAGCAGGGCCGGGACAGGGAATCAGCCCCAGCATTTT,CASRAGTGNQPQHF,TRBD1,-,TRBV2,14,TRBJ1-5
TGTGCCAGCAGCCAAGATAGCGGGCAGGAGGGTGACTATGGCTACACCTTC,CASSQDSGQEGDYGYTF,-,-,TRBV3-1/TRBV3-2,17,TRBJ1-2
TGTGCCAGCAGTCTTAGGAGAGGCAATGAAGCTTTCTTT,CASSLRRGNEAFF,-,once,TRBV12-3/TRBV12-4,13,TRBJ1-1
TGTGCCAGCAGTTATGGAGGAAACTCCTACAATGAGCAGTTCTTC,CASSYGGNSYNEQFF,-,-,TRBV6-5,15,TRBJ2-1
TGTGCCAGCAGGACCGGGACTATGTATAATTCACCCCTCCACTTT,CASRTGTMYNSPLHF,-,-,TRBV28,15,TRBJ1-6
TGTGCCAGCACCGCAGAGGCTAATGAAAAACTGTTTTTT,CASTAEANEKLFF,-,-,TRBV2,13,TRBJ1-4
TGTGCCAGTAGGGAGGATCGCACAGATACGCAGTATTTT,CASREDRTDTQYF,-,-,TRBV19,13,TRBJ2-3
TGTGCCAGCAGCCTTGGGACAGCCTATGGCTACACCTTC,CASSLGTAYGYTF,TRBD1,-,TRBV5-5,13,TRBJ1-2
TGTGCCAGCAGCGCGGGGCGCGGGACTAGCGGCAAGCAGTTCTTC,CASSAGRGTSGKQFF,TRBD2,-,TRBV9,15,TRBJ2-1
TGTGCCAGCAGTCGCAGTGCAGGGGCAAAGAGGCAGCCCCAGCATTTT,CASSRSAGAKRQPQHF,-,-,TRBV27,16,TRBJ1-5
TGTGCCAGCAGTGAACTAGCGGGAGGGCCCTTTGAGCAGTTCTTC,CASSELAGGPFEQFF,TRBD2,-,TRBV2,15,TRBJ2-1
TGTGCCAGTAGGGATCAGCGGGAGGGCCGGGATGAGCAGTTCTTC,CASRDQREGRDEQFF,TRBD2,-,TRBV19,15,TRBJ2-1
TGTGCCACCAGTGATTTCCCCGGGAACTATGGCTACACCTTC,CATSDFPGNYGYTF,-,once,TRBV24-1,14,TRBJ1-2
TGTGCCAGTAGTATAGCGGGAGTGGATTATGAGCAGTTCTTC,CASSIAGVDYEQFF,-,-,TRBV19,14,TRBJ2-1
TGTGCCAGCAGCTTAGGACTAGCGGTGGAGACCCAGTACTTC,CASSLGLAVETQYF,TRBD2,-,TRBV7-2,14,TRBJ2-5
TGTGCCAGCAGCCCCCCGGGGGAGAATTCACCCCTCCACTTT,CASSPPGENSPLHF,-,once,TRBV28,14,TRBJ1-6
TGTGCCAGCTCACAGGGGGAGATAAGCAATCAGCCCCAGCATTTT,CASSQGEISNQPQHF,-,-,TRBV18,15,TRBJ1-5
TGTGCCAGCAGCTTCGGGCAGCCCCAGCATTTT,CASSFGQPQHF,-,-,TRBV11-3,11,TRBJ1-5
TGTGCCAGCAGCTTAGTGGGCAGGGACACTGAAGCTTTCTTT,CASSLVGRDTEAFF,-,-,TRBV7-9,14,TRBJ1-1
TGTGCCAGCAGTTTGAGGGGCGCATCGTTGAGGGGGCGAATTGAAGCTTTCTTT,CASSLRGASLRGRIEAFF,TRBD1,-,TRBV28,18,TRBJ1-1
TGTGCCAGCAGTGTCCTAACCTCCGGGACAGGATCAGGTGGCTACACCTTC,CASSVLTSGTGSGGYTF,TRBD1,-,TRBV28,17,TRBJ1-2
TGTGCCACCAGTGCCCTGACAGGGTCTGGGGCCAACGTCCTGACTTTC,CATSALTGSGANVLTF,TRBD1,-,TRBV24-1,16,TRBJ2-6
TGTGCCAGCAGCTTAGGGGGGACGGGGGTCGACGAGCAGTACTTC,CASSLGGTGVDEQYF,-,-,TRBV7-2,15,TRBJ2-7
TGTGCCAGCAGCCGGGATTTAGCGGGAAGGGAGACCCAGTACTTC,CASSRDLAGRETQYF,TRBD2,-,TRBV28,15,TRBJ2-5
TGTGCCAGCTCACCAAACAGGGGTTTGAGCTCTGGAAACACCATATATTTT,CASSPNRGLSSGNTIYF,TRBD1,-,TRBV18,17,TRBJ1-3
TGTGCCAGCAGCATAACCGGGACAGGGGGCGACTACGAGCAGTACTTC,CASSITGTGGDYEQYF,TRBD1,-,TRBV9,16,TRBJ2-7
TGTGCCAGCAGTTCCGGGACAGAGGACTATGGCTACACCTTC,CASSSGTEDYGYTF,TRBD1,-,TRBV28,14,TRBJ1-2
TGTGCCACCAGCAGAGACCGACTAGCGTATGACAATGAGCAGTTCTTC,CATSRDRLAYDNEQFF,TRBD2,-,TRBV15,16,TRBJ2-1
TGTGCCATCAGTGCGACTAGCGGGAGGTCGGGGACCGGGGAGCTGTTTTTT,CAISATSGRSGTGELFF,TRBD2,-,TRBV10-3,17,TRBJ2-2
TGTGCCAGCAGCCAAGGACAGGGCCACTATGGCTACACCTTC,CASSQGQGHYGYTF,TRBD1,-,TRBV28,14,TRBJ1-2
TGTGCCACCAGCAGGGCCAGGTCCTATAATTCACCCCTCCACTTT,CATSRARSYNSPLHF,-,-,TRBV15,15,TRBJ1-6
TGTGCCAGCAGACCTCCCCGGACTAGCGAGGCCTTAAATGAGCAGTTCTTC,CASRPPRTSEALNEQFF,TRBD2,-,TRBV6-2/TRBV6-3,17,TRBJ2-1